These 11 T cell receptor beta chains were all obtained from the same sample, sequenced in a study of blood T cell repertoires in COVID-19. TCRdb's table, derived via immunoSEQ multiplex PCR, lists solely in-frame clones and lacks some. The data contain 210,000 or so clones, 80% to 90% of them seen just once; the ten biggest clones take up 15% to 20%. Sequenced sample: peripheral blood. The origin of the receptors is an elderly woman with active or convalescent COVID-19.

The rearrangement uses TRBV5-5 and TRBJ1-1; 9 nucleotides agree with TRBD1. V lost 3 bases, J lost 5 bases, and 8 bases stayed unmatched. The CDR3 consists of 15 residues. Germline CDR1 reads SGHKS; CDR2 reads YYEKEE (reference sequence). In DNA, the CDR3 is TGTGCCAGCAGCTCCCCTGACAGGGGGGGTACTGAAGCTTTCTTT. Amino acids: CASSSPDRGGTEAFF.

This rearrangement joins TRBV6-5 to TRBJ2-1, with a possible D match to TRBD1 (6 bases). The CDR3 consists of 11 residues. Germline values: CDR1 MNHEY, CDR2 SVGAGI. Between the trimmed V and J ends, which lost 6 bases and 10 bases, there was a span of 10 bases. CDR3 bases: TGTGCCAGCAGCCCAGGGGTCGAGCAGTTCTTC. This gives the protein CASSPGVEQFF.

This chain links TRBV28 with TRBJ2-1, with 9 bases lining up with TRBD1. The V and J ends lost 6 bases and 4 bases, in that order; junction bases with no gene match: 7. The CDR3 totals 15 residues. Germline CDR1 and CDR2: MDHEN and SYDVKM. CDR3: CASRQGAFFYNEQFF. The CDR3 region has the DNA TGTGCCAGCAGACAGGGGGCTTTCTTTTACAATGAGCAGTTCTTC.

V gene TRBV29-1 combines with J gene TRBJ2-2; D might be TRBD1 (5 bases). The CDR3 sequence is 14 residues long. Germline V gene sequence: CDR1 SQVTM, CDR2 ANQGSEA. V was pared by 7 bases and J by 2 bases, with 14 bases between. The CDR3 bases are TGCAGCGGACAGCAAGGACAAAACACCGGGGAGCTGTTTTTT. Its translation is CSGQQGQNTGELFF.

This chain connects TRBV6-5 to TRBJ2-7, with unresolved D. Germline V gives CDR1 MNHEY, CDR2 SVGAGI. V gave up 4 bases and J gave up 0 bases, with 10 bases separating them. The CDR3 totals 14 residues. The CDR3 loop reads CASSFSTVSYEQYF. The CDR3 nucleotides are TGTGCCAGCAGTTTTTCAACAGTCTCCTACGAGCAGTACTTC.

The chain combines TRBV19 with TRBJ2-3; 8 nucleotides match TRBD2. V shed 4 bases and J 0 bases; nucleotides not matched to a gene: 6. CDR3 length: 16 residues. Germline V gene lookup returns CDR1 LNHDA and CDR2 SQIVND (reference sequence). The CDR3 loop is CASSRGRGGSTDTQYF. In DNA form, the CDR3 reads TGTGCCAGTAGTAGGGGCCGGGGGGGGAGCACAGATACGCAGTATTTT.

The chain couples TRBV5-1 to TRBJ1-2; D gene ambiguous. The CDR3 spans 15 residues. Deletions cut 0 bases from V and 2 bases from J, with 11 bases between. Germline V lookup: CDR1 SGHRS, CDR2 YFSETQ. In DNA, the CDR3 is TGCGCCAGCAGCTTGGGAGCCAATACCAACTATGGCTACACCTTC. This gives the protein CASSLGANTNYGYTF.

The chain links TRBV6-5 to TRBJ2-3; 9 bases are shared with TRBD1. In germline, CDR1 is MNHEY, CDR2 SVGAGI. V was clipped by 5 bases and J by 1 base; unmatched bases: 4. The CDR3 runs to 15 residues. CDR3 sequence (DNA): TGTGCCAGCAGTCCGGGACAGGGCGGCACAGATACGCAGTATTTT. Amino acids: CASSPGQGGTDTQYF.

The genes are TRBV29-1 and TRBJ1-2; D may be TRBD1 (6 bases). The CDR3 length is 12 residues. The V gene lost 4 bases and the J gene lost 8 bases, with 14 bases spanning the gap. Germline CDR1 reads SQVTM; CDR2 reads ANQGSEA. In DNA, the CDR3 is TGCAGCGTTGGTCGGGGGGCGGAGGGCTACACCTTC. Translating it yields CSVGRGAEGYTF.

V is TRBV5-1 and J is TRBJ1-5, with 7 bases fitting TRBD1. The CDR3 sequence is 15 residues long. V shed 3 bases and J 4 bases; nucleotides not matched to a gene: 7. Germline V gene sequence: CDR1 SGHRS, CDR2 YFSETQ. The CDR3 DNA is TGCGCCAGCAGCTCGGAGGGGGCGCCTAATCAGCCCCAGCATTTT. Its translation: CASSSEGAPNQPQHF. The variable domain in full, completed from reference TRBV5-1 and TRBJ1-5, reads KAGVTQTPRYLIKTRGQQVTLSCSPISGHRSVSWYQQTPGQGLQFLFEYFSETQRNKGNFPGRFSGRQFSNSRSEMNVSTLELGDSALYLCASSSEGAPNQPQHFGDGTRLSIL.

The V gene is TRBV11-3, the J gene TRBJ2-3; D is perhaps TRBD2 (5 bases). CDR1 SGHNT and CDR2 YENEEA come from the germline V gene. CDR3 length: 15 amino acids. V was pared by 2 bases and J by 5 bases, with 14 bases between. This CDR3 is CASSLSRGPGDTQYF. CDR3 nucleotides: TGTGCCAGCAGCTTATCCCGGGGTCCGGGAGATACGCAGTATTTT.